A selection of T cell receptor beta chains follows, all from one sample in a study of early T cells in non-severe SARS-CoV-2 infection. TCRdb called the 5' RACE reads again in MiXCR, with one record for every CDR3 protein. The sample has about 26,000 distinct CDR3 sequences, approximately 4.6% seen once. The sequenced sample consisted of whole blood. These receptors came from an adult who was a healthcare worker with PCR-confirmed SARS-CoV-2 infection or an uninfected control (not recorded which). Both conserved end residues are part of each CDR3.

>TRBJ1-1|TRBV7-6
CASSNPREGRTEAFF
>TRBJ2-7|TRBV5-1
CASSLDGAAITYEQYF
>TRBJ1-3|TRBV7-9
CASSFRDRKSGNTIYF
>TRBJ2-7|TRBV11-2
CASCSGGSVTGQYF
>TRBJ2-4|TRBV7-2
CASSLTSGRAHIQYF
>TRBJ2-7|TRBV19
CASSEDGVSYEQYF
>TRBJ1-2|TRBV27
CASSSGTRPFLSYGYTF
>TRBJ2-1|TRBV9
CASSGTGGNEQFF
>TRBJ2-6|TRBV13
CASSPPHRTSGQPGANVLTF
>TRBJ1-2|TRBV6-2/TRBV6-3
CASSAGTVNYGYTF
>TRBJ2-1|TRBV11-3
CASSPGGSYNEQFF
>TRBJ1-5|TRBV28
CASSPGGDPKQPQHF
>TRBJ2-1|TRBV6-1
CASSETGDLYNEQFF
>TRBJ2-3|TRBV20-1
CSAAPSRSTDTQYF
>TRBJ1-3|TRBV18
CASSPDSSVDTIYF
>TRBJ1-1|TRBV6-2/TRBV6-3
CASSYRGVNTEAFF
>TRBJ2-1|TRBV11-2
CASSPDSGSVRSKQFF
>TRBJ2-2|TRBV19
CASGQGFLGELFF
>TRBJ1-1|TRBV5-1
CASSLRWNTEAFF
>TRBJ2-7|TRBV29-1
CSVESPSYEQYF
>TRBJ1-4|TRBV30
CAWDLGQRQGEKLFF
>TRBJ2-3|TRBV3-1
CASSHRTERDTQYF
>TRBJ1-1|TRBV5-1
CASRTGTGSMNTEAFF
>TRBJ1-1|TRBV14
CASSQEFTEAFF
>TRBJ2-7|TRBV13
CASSLASEDYEQYF
>TRBJ1-1|TRBV6-6
CASSEQGAGTEAFF
>TRBJ2-1|TRBV5-6
CASSLHLLLAGINEQFF
>TRBJ2-7|TRBV20-1
CSARGDTMREQYF
>TRBJ1-6|TRBV6-1
CASSEAPGTSGSPLHF
>TRBJ1-5|TRBV12-3/TRBV12-4
CASSFGYGQPQHF
>TRBJ2-7|TRBV5-6
CASSYRWPAGGETYEQYF
>TRBJ2-3|TRBV2
CASSRRVSGADTQYF
>TRBJ2-1|TRBV10-1
CASATTSGGANEQFF
>TRBJ2-4|TRBV6-2/TRBV6-3
CASSYSRWELKNIQYF
>TRBJ2-5|TRBV5-1
CASSLEPTTSETQYF
>TRBJ2-7|TRBV5-6
CASSLDLVSSYEQYF
>TRBJ2-7|TRBV11-1
CASSLAVSYEQYF
>TRBJ2-5|TRBV20-1
CSALLAAETQYF
>TRBJ2-7|TRBV20-1
CSANNQYEQYF
>TRBJ2-1|TRBV20-1
CSASQTSGSKNEQFF
>TRBJ2-7|TRBV13
CASSRSGVSYEQYF
>TRBJ2-2|TRBV7-3
CASSPTSGSTGELFF
>TRBJ2-3|TRBV20-1
CSARGHLLAGGTDTQYF
>TRBJ2-3|TRBV6-2/TRBV6-3
CASNTVGGSTDTQYF
>TRBJ1-4|TRBV6-6
CASMVNEKLFF
>TRBJ2-7|TRBV5-5
CASSLAWASTYEQYF
>TRBJ2-3|TRBV29-1
CSVNTMRGPETPDTQYF
>TRBJ2-7|TRBV29-1
CSVVAELSYEQYF
>TRBJ2-1|TRBV12-3/TRBV12-4
CASSTYNEQFF
>TRBJ1-3|TRBV27
CASSLLGTGTGNTIYF
>TRBJ2-3|TRBV11-2
CASSSDMDTQYF
>TRBJ2-5|TRBV5-6
CASSLPGTSGRETQYF
>TRBJ2-7|TRBV10-3
CAISESAGSYEQYF
>TRBJ1-2|TRBV5-1
CASSRVTGLGYTF